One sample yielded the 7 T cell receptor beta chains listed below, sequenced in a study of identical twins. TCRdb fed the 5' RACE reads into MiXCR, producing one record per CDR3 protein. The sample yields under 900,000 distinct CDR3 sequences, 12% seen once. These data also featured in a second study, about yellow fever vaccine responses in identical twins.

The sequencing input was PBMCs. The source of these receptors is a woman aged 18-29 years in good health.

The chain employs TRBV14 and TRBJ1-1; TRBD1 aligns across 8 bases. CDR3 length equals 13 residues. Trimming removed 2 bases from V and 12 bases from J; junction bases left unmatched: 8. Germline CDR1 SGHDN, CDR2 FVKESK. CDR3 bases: TGTGCCAGCAGCCAATCGCAGGGGGCCCGGACTTTCTTT. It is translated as CASSQSQGARTFF.

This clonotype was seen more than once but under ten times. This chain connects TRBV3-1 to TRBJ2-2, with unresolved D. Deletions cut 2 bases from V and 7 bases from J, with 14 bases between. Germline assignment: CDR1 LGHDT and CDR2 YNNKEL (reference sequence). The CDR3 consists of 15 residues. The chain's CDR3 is CASSQSVARYGELFF. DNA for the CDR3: TGTGCCAGCAGCCAATCCGTCGCTCGGTACGGGGAGCTGTTTTTT.

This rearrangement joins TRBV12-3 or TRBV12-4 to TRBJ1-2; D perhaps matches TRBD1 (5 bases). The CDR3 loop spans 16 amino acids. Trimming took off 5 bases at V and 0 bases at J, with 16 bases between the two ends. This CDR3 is CASSGLGGSSNYGYTF. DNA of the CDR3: TGTGCCAGCAGTGGCCTGGGGGGTTCTTCTAACTATGGCTACACCTTC.

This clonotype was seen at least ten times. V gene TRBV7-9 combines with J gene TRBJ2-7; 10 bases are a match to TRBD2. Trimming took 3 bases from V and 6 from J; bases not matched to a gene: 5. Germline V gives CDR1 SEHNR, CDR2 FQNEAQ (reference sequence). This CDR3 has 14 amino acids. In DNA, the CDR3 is TGTGCCAGCAGCTTGATAGCGGGAGGTTCCGAGCAGTACTTC. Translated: CASSLIAGGSEQYF. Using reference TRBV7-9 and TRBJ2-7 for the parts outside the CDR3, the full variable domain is DTGVSQNPRHKITKRGQNVTFRCDPISEHNRLYWYRQTLGQGPEFLTYFQNEAQLEKSRLLSDRFSAERPKGSFSTLEIQRTEQGDSAMYLCASSLIAGGSEQYFGPGTRLTVT.

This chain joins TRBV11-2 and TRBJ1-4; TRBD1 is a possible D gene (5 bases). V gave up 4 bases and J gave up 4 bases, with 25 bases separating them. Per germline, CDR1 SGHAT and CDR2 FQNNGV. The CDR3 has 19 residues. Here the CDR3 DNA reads TGTGCCAGCAGCTCAACCCTTTTCATCCAGGGTCGTTATAATGAAAAACTGTTTTTT. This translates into CASSSTLFIQGRYNEKLFF.

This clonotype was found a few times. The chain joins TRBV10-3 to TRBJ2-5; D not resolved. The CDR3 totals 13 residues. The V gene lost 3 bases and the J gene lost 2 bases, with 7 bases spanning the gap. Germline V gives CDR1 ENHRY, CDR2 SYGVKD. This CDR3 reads CAISDLQQETQYF. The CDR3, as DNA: TGTGCCATCAGTGACTTACAGCAAGAGACCCAGTACTTC.

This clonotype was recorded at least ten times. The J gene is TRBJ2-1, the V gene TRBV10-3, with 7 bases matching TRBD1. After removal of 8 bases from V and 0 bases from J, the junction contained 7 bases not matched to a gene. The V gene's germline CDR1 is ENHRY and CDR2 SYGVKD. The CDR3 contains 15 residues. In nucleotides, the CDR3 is TGTGCCATCGCACCGGACAGGAGCTCCTACAATGAGCAGTTCTTC. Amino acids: CAIAPDRSSYNEQFF.